This T cell receptor (beta chain) came from a study of T cells in Graves' hyperthyroidism and ophthalmopathy. At the level of the study: Peripheral blood was drawn at first diagnosis, prior to all treatment. Whole-study findings and limits: Blood samples included most of the expanded thyroid clonotypes exceeding 0.001. Ophthalmopathy, which appeared later, was predicted by the model a median about 6 months before onset.

Patients aged 18 to 65 had newly diagnosed hyperthyroidism lasting under 2 months. RNA transcripts yielded amplified TCR beta CDR3 regions. Carried out on the TCR CDR3, a first-round RT-PCR used the HTBI primer set. TCRdb processed the multiplex PCR reads anew with MiXCR; each CDR3 protein has one entry. The data show 700,000 or so distinct CDR3 sequences, roughly 15% seen once. V was pared by 1 base and J by 1 base, with 8 bases between. This CDR3 has 16 amino acids. Germline CDR1 is SEHNR and CDR2 is FQNEAQ (reference sequence). Worth noting for this clonotype: The antigen is not known.

The sample taken for sequencing was blood. The source of this sequence is a young man with Graves' hyperthyroidism. V usage is TRBV7-9 and J usage is TRBJ1-6, with D possibly being TRBD1 (5 bases). CDR3 loop: CASSLGPGSYNSPLHF. The CDR3 bases are TGTGCCAGCAGCTTAGGTCCAGGGTCCTATAATTCACCCCTCCACTTT.